This TCR beta chain was found in a study of T cell repertoires in cytomegalovirus infection. TCRdb reprocessed the reads via MiXCR and lists one record per CDR3 protein. The table includes about 190,000 distinct CDR3 sequences, roughly 9% detected once. Germline-derived CDR1 and CDR2 are SNHLY and FYNNEI. The CDR3 covers 15 residues. Trimming took off 6 bases at V and 4 bases at J, with 16 bases between the two ends. Material: PBMCs. This chain uses TRBV2 with TRBJ1-5; D is possibly TRBD1 (5 bases). This receptor was identified in a human donor in good health (CMV status not recorded). Some clones in this sample may be carry-over from other donors' samples. Written as DNA, the CDR3 is TGTGCCAGCAGAACAGGAGATTTCTGGAATCAGCCCCAGCATTTT. Protein sequence: CASRTGDFWNQPQHF.